The entry below describes one T cell receptor beta chain. The sample holds a few counts of this clonotype. Its cognate antigen has yet to be identified. Base quality data are lacking; no much larger clone is found one base away. The entry originates in a study of blood T cells in healthy people across ages (dated by TCRdb to between 2015 and 2016). Turning to the overall study: In model experiments, template switching captured roughly one uniquely barcoded TCR beta cDNA molecule for every two T cells. The study measured age-related changes in TCR beta repertoire diversity using deep sequencing normalized with unique cDNA molecular identifiers. The donors were split into four age groups: young (average about 15 years), middle-aged (roughly 42), aged (around 67) and long-lived (under 90). To avoid experimental bias, donors of different ages were distributed randomly across sequencing lanes. Using the same blood draw, the study looked at two additional independent replicas of 1 million unique cDNA reads for two donors, one aged 18 to 30 and the other aged 80 or older.

The roughly 39 donors, aged 6 to 90 years, were systemically healthy Caucasian individuals from Russia. Each donor gave 8 to 10 milliliters of peripheral blood, drawn into EDTA-treated Vacutainer tubes. Ficoll-Paque density-gradient centrifugation was used to isolate PBMCs, with at least 7 million per sample. Trizol reagent was used to extract total RNA from PBMCs, with at least 6 micrograms per sample. The percentages of naive CD45RAhigh/CD27high T cells were determined by flow cytometry on a PBMC aliquot from every donor. The trim is 1 base for V and 1 base for J, with a gap of 4 bases between the germline ends. The germline V gene sets CDR1 to SGHDN and CDR2 to FVKESK. The cysteine opens and the phenylalanine closes a CDR3 of 13 amino acids. Only the CDR3 region is kept as DNA, spanning 39 bases read in frame from base 1. Results and caveats for the whole study, not just this receptor: Observed TCR beta diversity per million T cells fell roughly linearly with age, and a significant reduction was already apparent by age around 40. Compared with the aged group, the long-lived group had more naive CD4+ T cells, fewer expanded clones and increased TCR diversity, a pattern suggesting age selection. Because profiling used bulk unsorted PBMCs, naive and antigen-experienced compartments could not be compared conclusively. Estimates of total diversity from one million sequenced T cells were regarded as lower bounds and underestimates. A strong correlation was found between observed TCR beta diversity and the percentage of naive T cells measured by flow cytometry. Donor CMV infection status was unknown, potentially confounding age-related changes in expanded clonotypes.

Libraries came from 5' RACE. The data were produced on an Illumina HiSeq 2500. A second roughly 6 to 12 cycle PCR used a sample-barcoded 5' primer and a J-beta primer mix. A template-switch 5' adaptor carrying 12 random nucleotides introduced a unique molecular identifier onto each TCR beta cDNA molecule. Each sample yielded at least 3 million CDR3-containing paired-end reads. First-strand cDNA was synthesized from all RNA with the Mint cDNA synthesis kit, primed by a TRBC-specific oligonucleotide. After uracil-DNA glycosylase treatment, a first 18-cycle PCR used universal primers M1SS and BC2_uni_R on all cDNA. Under the source paper's analysis protocol: Each sample was normalized by randomly selecting 1 million high-quality reads, each carrying a distinct molecular identifier. Reads sharing molecular identifiers were discarded rather than binned into consensus sequences. MiTCR, with a Q25 quality threshold and the strictest error-elimination algorithm, was used for CDR3 identification, clonotype clustering and error correction. Lower-bound total TCR beta diversity was estimated with a nonparametric unseen species model using Euler transformation. TCRdb reprocessed the public reads (quality trimming at Q25 with fastp, clone calling with MiXCR) and kept in-frame beta chains. Every CDR3 protein is listed once, alongside the most common genes and DNA of its rows. TCRdb's processing, not the authors' own work, is the source of the V and J calls. For this sample there are 1,500,000 or so distinct CDR3 sequences; approximately 59% appear just once. The biggest ten clones account for 5.5% to 8% of the sample.

The chain couples TRBV14 to TRBJ1-2, with no confidently assigned D gene. The specimen sequenced was blood. The origin of this receptor is a man between 18 and 35 years old in good health. The CDR3 loop reads CASSQGHNYGYTF. The nucleotide sequence reads TGTGCCAGCAGCCAAGGCCATAACTATGGCTACACCTTC.